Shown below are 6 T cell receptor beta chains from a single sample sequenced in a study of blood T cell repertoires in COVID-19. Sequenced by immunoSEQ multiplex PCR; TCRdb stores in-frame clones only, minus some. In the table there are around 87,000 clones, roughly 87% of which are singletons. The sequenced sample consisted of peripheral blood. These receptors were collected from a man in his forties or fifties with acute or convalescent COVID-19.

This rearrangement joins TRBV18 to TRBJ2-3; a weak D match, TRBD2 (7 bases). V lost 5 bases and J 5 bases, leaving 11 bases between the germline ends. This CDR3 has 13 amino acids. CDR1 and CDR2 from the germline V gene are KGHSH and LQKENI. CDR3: CASSGGAGDTQYF. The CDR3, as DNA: TGTGCCAGCTCAGGGGGGGCTGGAGATACGCAGTATTTT.

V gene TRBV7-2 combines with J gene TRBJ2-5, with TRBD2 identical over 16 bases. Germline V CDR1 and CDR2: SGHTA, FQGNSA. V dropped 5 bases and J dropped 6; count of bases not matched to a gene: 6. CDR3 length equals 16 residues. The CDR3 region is CASSPGLAGGLKTQYF. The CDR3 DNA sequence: TGTGCCAGCAGCCCGGGACTAGCGGGGGGGTTGAAGACCCAGTACTTC.

This chain's CDR3 is CASSEELRAKGAQHF. CDR3 DNA sequence: TGTGCCAGCAGTGAAGAGTTAAGGGCCAAGGGAGCCCAGCATTTT. The chain couples TRBV2 to TRBJ1-5; D is unclear. Trimming cost V 1 base and J 11 bases, with 18 bases left between them. Germline V gene data show CDR1 as SNHLY and CDR2 as FYNNEI. The CDR3 is made up of 15 amino acids.

The CDR3 reads CASNTGSSYNEQFF. In nucleotides, the CDR3 is TGCGCCAGCAACACAGGTAGCTCCTACAATGAGCAGTTCTTC. This sequence joins TRBV5-1 and TRBJ2-1; a possible D gene is TRBD1 (5 bases). Germline lookup yields CDR1 SGHRS and CDR2 YFSETQ. V dropped 6 bases and J dropped 0 bases, with 10 bases sitting between them. This CDR3 region has 14 residues.

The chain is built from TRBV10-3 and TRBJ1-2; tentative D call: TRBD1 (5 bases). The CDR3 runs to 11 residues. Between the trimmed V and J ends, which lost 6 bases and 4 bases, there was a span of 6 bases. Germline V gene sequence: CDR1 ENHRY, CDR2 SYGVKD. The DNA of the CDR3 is TGTGCCATCAGCGACAGCTATGGCTACACCTTC. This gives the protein CAISDSYGYTF.

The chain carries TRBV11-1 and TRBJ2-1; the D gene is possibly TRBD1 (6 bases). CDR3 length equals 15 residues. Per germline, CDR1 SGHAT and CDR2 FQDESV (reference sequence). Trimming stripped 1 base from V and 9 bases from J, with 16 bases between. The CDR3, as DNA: TGTGCCAGCAGCTTAGGGCAGGGGTTGCGAAGTGAGCAGTTCTTC. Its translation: CASSLGQGLRSEQFF.